These 20 T cell receptor beta chains were all obtained from the same sample, sequenced in a study of T cells in Graves' hyperthyroidism and ophthalmopathy. Amplified TCR beta CDR3 regions came from RNA transcripts. An initial round of RT-PCR targeting the TCR CDR3 relied on the HTBI primer set. TCRdb used MiXCR to reprocess the multiplex PCR reads, holding one entry per CDR3 protein. The table shows 490,000 or so distinct CDR3 sequences, with approximately 23% occurring only once. The sequenced sample was blood. All receptors derive from a woman between 70 and 85 years old with Graves' ophthalmopathy.

The V call is TRBV20-1, the J call TRBJ2-7, with a weak D call TRBD2 (6 bases). The V end was cut by 2 bases, the J end by 7 bases, with 18 bases between. The CDR3 sequence is 14 residues long. Germline CDR1 is DFQATT and CDR2 is SNEGSKA (reference sequence). The CDR3 sequence: CSARRDAGTWEQYF. Here the CDR3 DNA reads TGCAGTGCTAGACGGGACGCGGGGACCTGGGAGCAGTACTTC.

The chain joins TRBV9 to TRBJ1-2; 7 nucleotides agree with TRBD1. The length of the CDR3 is 16 residues. Germline lookup yields CDR1 SGDLS and CDR2 YYNGEE. V dropped 4 bases and J dropped 4; count of bases not matched to a gene: 13. CDR3 protein: CASSLGQNHGGYGYTF. Written as DNA, the CDR3 is TGTGCCAGCAGCCTGGGACAGAATCATGGCGGCTATGGCTACACCTTC.

This clonotype was seen more than once but under ten times. The chain is built from TRBV29-1 and TRBJ2-1, with D possibly matching TRBD1 (5 bases). This CDR3 region has 11 residues. From germline, CDR1 is SQVTM and CDR2 ANQGSEA. CDR3 region: CSGRALNEQFF. The CDR3 DNA reads TGCAGTGGCAGGGCGTTGAATGAGCAGTTCTTC.

This chain uses TRBV29-1 with TRBJ2-5, with 12 bases identical to TRBD2. The CDR3 totals 14 residues. After removal of 8 bases from V and 5 bases from J, the junction contained 9 bases not matched to a gene. Per the germline V gene, CDR1 is SQVTM and CDR2 is ANQGSEA. The CDR3 loop is CSTIGLAGTETQYF. CDR3 DNA sequence: TGCAGCACGATAGGACTAGCGGGAACGGAGACCCAGTACTTC.

This clonotype was recorded at least ten times. The chain links TRBV30 to TRBJ2-1; D is uncertain. V was shortened by 1 base and J by 3 bases, with 10 bases between the two germline ends. The CDR3 runs 14 residues. The V gene's germline CDR1 is GTSNPN and CDR2 SVGIG (reference sequence). The CDR3 spells CAWSGMANYNEQFF. The CDR3 bases are TGTGCCTGGAGTGGGATGGCGAACTACAATGAGCAGTTCTTC.

This sequence joins TRBV30 and TRBJ1-4; no clear D gene. Germline V gene sequence: CDR1 GTSNPN, CDR2 SVGIG (reference sequence). This CDR3 has 13 amino acids. Between the trimmed V and J ends, which lost 3 bases and 4 bases, there was a span of 9 bases. DNA for the CDR3: TGTGCCTGGAGACAGAGGATTAATGAAAAACTGTTTTTT. This sequence encodes CAWRQRINEKLFF.

In this sample, this clonotype turned up many times. The chain recombines TRBV7-2 with TRBJ2-3; the D gene is possibly TRBD1 (5 bases). In germline, CDR1 is SGHTA, CDR2 FQGNSA. The CDR3 totals 15 residues. Trimming stripped 6 bases from V and 0 bases from J, with 13 bases between. This chain's CDR3 is CASRRTRLSTDTQYF. CDR3 nucleotides: TGTGCCAGCAGGAGGACAAGGCTTAGCACAGATACGCAGTATTTT. Full variable domain (rest looked up from reference TRBV7-2 and TRBJ2-3): GAGVSQSPSNKVTEKGKDVELRCDPISGHTALYWYRQSLGQGLEFLIYFQGNSAPDKSGLPSDRFSAERTGGSVSTLTIQRTQQEDSAVYLCASRRTRLSTDTQYFGPGTRLTVL.

The CDR3 nucleotides are TGTGCCAGCAGTCGGACCTCTAGCGAGACCACAGATACGCAGTATTTT. Amino acids: CASSRTSSETTDTQYF. The chain carries TRBV6-1 and TRBJ2-3, with D possibly being TRBD2 (6 bases). The V end lost 5 bases, the J end lost 2 bases, and 17 bases lay between the germline ends. CDR1 is MNHNS and CDR2 is SASEGT in the germline V gene. The CDR3 length is 16 residues.

The sample holds a few counts of this clonotype. The chain couples TRBV9 to TRBJ2-3; D uncertain. CDR3 size: 15 residues. V lost 0 bases, J lost 0 bases, and 8 bases lay in between. The germline CDR1 and CDR2 sequences are SGDLS and YYNGEE. The CDR3 nucleotides are TGTGCCAGCAGCGTAGACGGCGTTAGCACAGATACGCAGTATTTT. Protein: CASSVDGVSTDTQYF.

At least ten counts were recorded for this clonotype. V and J are TRBV18 and TRBJ1-1; D remains ambiguous. With 8 bases removed from V and 1 base from J, the gap between germline ends came to 14 bases. The CDR3 has 14 amino acids. Germline V CDR1 and CDR2: KGHSH, LQKENI. For the CDR3, the DNA is TGTGCCAGCAGCCCTCGGAGGGAGAACACTGAAGCTTTCTTT. Translated, it gives CASSPRRENTEAFF.

The rearrangement uses TRBV2 and TRBJ2-1, with 9 bases identical to TRBD1. This CDR3 is 14 amino acids long. The V and J ends lost 8 bases and 7 bases, in that order; junction bases with no gene match: 9. The germline gives CDR1 SNHLY, CDR2 FYNNEI. The DNA of the CDR3 is TGTGCCAGCTCCACCTGGGGACAGGGAAATGAGCAGTTCTTC. Protein product: CASSTWGQGNEQFF.

The V and J genes are TRBV7-2 and TRBJ2-5, with unresolved D. CDR3 length: 14 residues. V was clipped by 5 bases and J by 2 bases, with 12 bases between them. Per germline, CDR1 SGHTA and CDR2 FQGNSA. CDR3 loop: CASSRGTPQETQYF. Written as DNA, the CDR3 is TGTGCCAGCAGCCGTGGTACTCCTCAAGAGACCCAGTACTTC.

This clonotype was observed a few times. The rearrangement joins TRBV28 to TRBJ2-1; 9 nucleotides line up with TRBD1. J lost 4 bases, V lost 6 bases, and 10 bases had no gene match. This CDR3 has 16 residues. The germline CDR1 and CDR2 sequences are MDHEN and SYDVKM. The DNA for the CDR3 is TGTGCCAGCAGATCCACCGGGGACAGGGTTTACAATGAGCAGTTCTTC. It yields the protein CASRSTGDRVYNEQFF.

This clonotype was seen ten or more times. This rearrangement joins TRBV2 to TRBJ1-1; D might be TRBD1 (6 bases). Germline V gene sequence: CDR1 SNHLY, CDR2 FYNNEI. The germline V and J ends were trimmed by 6 bases and 4 bases, with 15 bases remaining between them. This CDR3 comprises 14 residues. DNA for the CDR3: TGTGCCAGCAGACAACAGGGTATTGGCACTGAAGCTTTCTTT. Protein: CASRQQGIGTEAFF.

This clonotype has at least ten counts. The V and J genes are TRBV28 and TRBJ1-5; possibly TRBD1 for D (5 bases). This CDR3 has 16 residues. The germline gives CDR1 MDHEN, CDR2 SYDVKM. V was shortened by 4 bases and J by 3 bases, with 16 bases between the two germline ends. The CDR3 is CASSSPLGLTNQPQHF. The DNA for the CDR3 is TGTGCCAGCAGTTCCCCTTTGGGACTTACCAATCAGCCCCAGCATTTT. Variable domain in full (rest from reference TRBV28 and TRBJ1-5): DVKVTQSSRYLVKRTGEKVFLECVQDMDHENMFWYRQDPGLGLRLIYFSYDVKMKEKGDIPEGYSVSREKKERFSLILESASTNQTSMYLCASSSPLGLTNQPQHFGDGTRLSIL.

The chain has TRBV28 and TRBJ2-7; D gene ambiguous. The ends were cut back, 8 bases at V and 4 bases at J, with 15 bases in the middle. The CDR3 length is 13 residues. Germline V gives CDR1 MDHEN, CDR2 SYDVKM. The CDR3 spells CASSPPVQYEQYF. DNA of the CDR3: TGTGCCAGCTCACCACCGGTTCAGTACGAGCAGTACTTC.

The chain couples TRBV10-1 to TRBJ2-1; perhaps TRBD2 as D (6 bases). This CDR3 comprises 16 residues. The V and J ends lost 0 bases and 6 bases respectively, with 15 bases between them. Germline loops: CDR1 WNHNN, CDR2 SYGVQD (reference sequence). CDR3 sequence reads: CASSESGARGGNEQFF. CDR3 in DNA: TGCGCCAGCAGTGAGTCAGGGGCACGGGGAGGCAATGAGCAGTTCTTC.

This clonotype has just one count. The genes are TRBV6-1 and TRBJ1-4, with D tentatively TRBD1 (6 bases). V was trimmed by 5 bases and J by 6 bases, leaving 13 bases between them. The CDR3 has 14 amino acids. Germline V gene lookup returns CDR1 MNHNS and CDR2 SASEGT. The CDR3 nucleotides are TGTGCCAGCAGTAGGACAGCTAATTATGAAAAACTGTTTTTT. This codes for CASSRTANYEKLFF.

The sample holds many counts of this clonotype. CDR3 region: CASSRDGPTDTQYF. CDR3 in DNA: TGTGCCAGTAGTAGGGACGGTCCCACAGATACGCAGTATTTT. The genes are TRBV19 and TRBJ2-3; D may correspond to TRBD1 or TRBD2 (5 bases each). CDR3 length: 14 residues. Per germline, CDR1 LNHDA and CDR2 SQIVND (reference sequence). V was pared by 4 bases and J by 2 bases, with 10 bases between.

The chain links TRBV3-1 to TRBJ1-1; maybe TRBD1 (5 bases). This CDR3 is 13 amino acids long. Trimming cost V 7 bases and J 6 bases, with 15 bases left between them. Germline lookup yields CDR1 LGHDT and CDR2 YNNKEL (reference sequence). DNA of the CDR3: TGTGCCAGCACCGCCGGGGGGAGCGCTGAAGCTTTCTTT. It encodes CASTAGGSAEAFF.